Shown below are 5 T cell receptor beta chains from a single sample sequenced in a study of T cells in Graves' hyperthyroidism and ophthalmopathy. Amplification targeted TCR beta CDR3 regions from RNA transcripts. Researchers ran a first-round RT-PCR on the TCR CDR3 using the HTBI primer set. Each CDR3 protein is one row after TCRdb ran MiXCR on the multiplex PCR reads. The sample yields 250,000 to 300,000 distinct CDR3 sequences, 13% seen once. Sequencing used blood. All receptors come from a woman aged 25-40 years with Graves' hyperthyroidism that later progressed to Graves' ophthalmopathy.

Many counts were recorded for this clonotype. The chain recombines TRBV6-1 with TRBJ2-7, with D unclear. The length of the CDR3 is 13 residues. Germline CDR1 and CDR2: MNHNS and SASEGT. V lost 1 base and J 6 bases, leaving 10 bases between the germline ends. The CDR3 is CASSEEASSEQYF. CDR3 sequence (DNA): TGTGCCAGCAGTGAAGAGGCTAGTTCCGAGCAGTACTTC.

The table lists this clonotype with a few counts. The chain combines TRBV6-5 with TRBJ2-3; possibly TRBD1 for D (5 bases). The CDR3 extends over 14 amino acids. Germline V gene data show CDR1 as MNHEY and CDR2 as SVGAGI. V was trimmed by 3 bases and J by 4 bases, leaving 11 bases between them. This CDR3 is CASSYSRESDTQYF. The CDR3 nucleotides read TGTGCCAGCAGTTATTCCAGGGAATCAGATACGCAGTATTTT.

This clonotype was picked up many times. The chain combines TRBV30 with TRBJ1-1; TRBD1 might be the D (5 bases). Between the trimmed V and J ends, which lost 1 base and 0 bases, there was a span of 9 bases. This CDR3 is 14 amino acids long. CDR1 is GTSNPN and CDR2 is SVGIG in the germline V gene (reference sequence). CDR3 sequence (DNA): TGTGCCTGGAGTGGGGGGAGCGTGAACACTGAAGCTTTCTTT. Its protein product is CAWSGGSVNTEAFF. Based on the CDR3 plus reference TRBV30 and TRBJ1-1, the full variable domain is SQTIHQWPATLVQPVGSPLSLECTVEGTSNPNLYWYRQAAGRGLQLLFYSVGIGQISSEVPQNLSASRPQDRQFILSSKKLLLSDSGFYLCAWSGGSVNTEAFFGQGTRLTVV.

This clonotype was seen at least ten times. The chain is built from TRBV7-3 and TRBJ1-2; D is possibly TRBD1 (5 bases). CDR1 and CDR2 from the germline V gene are SGHTA and FQGTGA. V lost 6 bases and J 5 bases, leaving 16 bases between the germline ends. This CDR3 spans 14 amino acids. CDR3 residues: CASSLNSEGYGYTF. The CDR3 region has the DNA TGTGCCAGCAGTCTGAATTCAGAGGGGTATGGCTACACCTTC.

This clonotype was counted a few times. The J gene is TRBJ1-4, the V gene TRBV2; the D gene is possibly TRBD1 (6 bases). The CDR3 length is 12 residues. V gave up 6 bases and J gave up 10 bases, with 12 bases separating them. The V gene's germline CDR1 is SNHLY and CDR2 FYNNEI. CDR3 amino acids: CASSSGAGKLFF. CDR3 bases: TGTGCCAGCAGCTCAGGGGCCGGAAAACTGTTTTTT.